A selection of T cell receptor beta chains follows, all from one sample in a study of shared T cell receptors in the human thymus. Method: immunoSEQ multiplex PCR; TCRdb's copy keeps in-frame clones and lacks some. The sample contains hundreds of thousands of clones, approximately 95% of which appear only once. The sequenced sample was thymocytes. The receptor source for this set is a human donor. Each CDR3 is given without its conserved first and last residue. Fields, in order: V gene, CDR3 length, CDR3 protein.

V gene: TRBV28; CDR3 length: 13; CDR3 protein: ASSPGERSGNTIY
V gene: TRBV15; CDR3 length: 14; CDR3 protein: ATRVGTGDGANVLT
V gene: TRBV7-4; CDR3 length: 15; CDR3 protein: ASSQGGGHHHSDGYT
V gene: TRBV7-9; CDR3 length: 14; CDR3 protein: ASSSLTSGRSYEQY
V gene: TRBV12-5; CDR3 length: 12; CDR3 protein: ASVKQGERDEQF
V gene: TRBV28; CDR3 length: 14; CDR3 protein: ASSSPDTGGNQPQH
V gene: TRBV5-4; CDR3 length: 14; CDR3 protein: ASSSTRQGLGTEAF
V gene: TRBV4-1; CDR3 length: 14; CDR3 protein: ASSLGTSGSQETQY
V gene: TRBV5-6; CDR3 length: 14; CDR3 protein: ASRNRDTVPQETQY
V gene: TRBV2; CDR3 length: 15; CDR3 protein: ASSDAALGFTYNEQF
V gene: TRBV7-8; CDR3 length: 13; CDR3 protein: ASSLDDNYPYEQY
V gene: TRBV5-4; CDR3 length: 14; CDR3 protein: AVQTSGRENTGELF
V gene: TRBV5-1; CDR3 length: 12; CDR3 protein: ARGDRRRLGRQF
V gene: TRBV28; CDR3 length: 15; CDR3 protein: ASSLRRGFDSGNTIY
V gene: TRBV6-1; CDR3 length: 16; CDR3 protein: ASSEVRRSNTWTYEQY
V gene: TRBV7-9; CDR3 length: 9; CDR3 protein: ASSLNSPLH
V gene: TRBV28; CDR3 length: 15; CDR3 protein: ASSQRIELISSYEQY
V gene: TRBV28; CDR3 length: 14; CDR3 protein: ASSFAGIVSTDTQY
V gene: TRBV7-6; CDR3 length: 14; CDR3 protein: ASSLEGANATDTQY
V gene: TRBV2; CDR3 length: 13; CDR3 protein: ASSLGDREATEAF
V gene: TRBV5-1; CDR3 length: 12; CDR3 protein: ASSFGTRNNEQF
V gene: TRBV29-1; CDR3 length: 13; CDR3 protein: SVEGDWPAYNEQF
V gene: TRBV7-9; CDR3 length: 13; CDR3 protein: ASSLPGARGEKLF
V gene: TRBV6-1; CDR3 length: 17; CDR3 protein: ASSEWGGRSTGGKNGYT
V gene: TRBV18; CDR3 length: 15; CDR3 protein: ASSPARCAGADQPQH
V gene: TRBV28; CDR3 length: 13; CDR3 protein: ASKETGTSNQPQH
V gene: TRBV7-4; CDR3 length: 16; CDR3 protein: ASSSNTGPVSGANVLT
V gene: TRBV4-2; CDR3 length: 14; CDR3 protein: ASSPTGQESLYGYT
V gene: TRBV6-5; CDR3 length: 9; CDR3 protein: ATHTWDGYT
V gene: TRBV7-6; CDR3 length: 11; CDR3 protein: ASSLALSNEQF
V gene: TRBV5-1; CDR3 length: 8; CDR3 protein: ASSGASRF
V gene: TRBV7-9; CDR3 length: 12; CDR3 protein: ASGTGPLIKPQH
V gene: TRBV10-3; CDR3 length: 17; CDR3 protein: AIGGGVGGAVISNQPQH
V gene: TRBV6-4; CDR3 length: 13; CDR3 protein: ASSDSWVTVYGYT
V gene: TRBV19; CDR3 length: 13; CDR3 protein: ASSPPGGANYGYT
V gene: TRBV5-6; CDR3 length: 15; CDR3 protein: ASSLLLAGGTYNEQF
V gene: TRBV11-2; CDR3 length: 14; CDR3 protein: ASRLLGQGTYNEQF
V gene: TRBV7-6; CDR3 length: 13; CDR3 protein: ASSIGTGGSEKLF
V gene: TRBV7-2; CDR3 length: 14; CDR3 protein: ASSLDSGRAGNEQF
V gene: TRBV4-3; CDR3 length: 14; CDR3 protein: ASSRGTSGHTGELF
V gene: TRBV4-1; CDR3 length: 14; CDR3 protein: ASSHDEGAHNYGYT
V gene: TRBV15; CDR3 length: 13; CDR3 protein: ATSRGGQGNQPQH
V gene: TRBV4-3; CDR3 length: 12; CDR3 protein: ASSERDSSHPQH
V gene: TRBV14; CDR3 length: 13; CDR3 protein: ASSLTDSFPYGYT
V gene: TRBV27; CDR3 length: 12; CDR3 protein: ASSFLRTPYEQY
V gene: TRBV18; CDR3 length: 12; CDR3 protein: ASSRLMGEETQY
V gene: TRBV6-1; CDR3 length: 14; CDR3 protein: ASSERGLPSSYEQY